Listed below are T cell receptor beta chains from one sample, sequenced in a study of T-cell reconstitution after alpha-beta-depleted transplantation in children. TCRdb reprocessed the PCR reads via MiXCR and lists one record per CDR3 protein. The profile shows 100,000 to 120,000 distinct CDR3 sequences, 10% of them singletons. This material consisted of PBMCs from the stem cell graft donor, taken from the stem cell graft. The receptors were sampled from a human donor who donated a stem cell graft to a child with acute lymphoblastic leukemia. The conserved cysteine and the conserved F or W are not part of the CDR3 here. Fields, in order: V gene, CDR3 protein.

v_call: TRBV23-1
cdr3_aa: ASSQLQGYQETQY

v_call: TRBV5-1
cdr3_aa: ASSQTPNTEAF

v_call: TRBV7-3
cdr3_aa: ASSLGQGLNTGELF

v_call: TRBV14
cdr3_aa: ASSRQRGRDTQY

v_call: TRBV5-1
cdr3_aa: ASSLTGETYEQY

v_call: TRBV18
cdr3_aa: ASSPPGTRGSTDTQY

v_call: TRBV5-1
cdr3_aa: ASSLAGNGETQY

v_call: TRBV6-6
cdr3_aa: ASQPWRNSPLH

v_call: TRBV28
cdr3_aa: ASSSPRTSGSYEQY

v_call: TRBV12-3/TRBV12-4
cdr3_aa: ASSLRQAMH

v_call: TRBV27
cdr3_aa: ASSVGYPYYEQY

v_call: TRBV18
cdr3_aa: ASDIPGGRGETQY

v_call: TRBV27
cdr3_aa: ATKRSTYNEQF

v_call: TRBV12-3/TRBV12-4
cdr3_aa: ASSPRGRNTDTQY

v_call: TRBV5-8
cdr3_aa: ASSLGGRAAETQY

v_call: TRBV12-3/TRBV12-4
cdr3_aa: ASTVLAKSYNEQF

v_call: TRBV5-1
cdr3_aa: ASSLDGRVNEQY

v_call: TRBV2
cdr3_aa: ASREQNQPQH

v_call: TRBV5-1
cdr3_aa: ASSSGTQGGRANYGYT

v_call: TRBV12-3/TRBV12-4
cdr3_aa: ASSFSREAF

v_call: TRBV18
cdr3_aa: ASSPPGLTTTDTQY

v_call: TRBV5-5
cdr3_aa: ASSPRDSSYNEQF

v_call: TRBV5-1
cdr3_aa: ASSTDAGVTEAF

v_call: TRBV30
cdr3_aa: AWSRGDQGGYEQY

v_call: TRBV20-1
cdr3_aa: SGRAPGRRVSGNTIY

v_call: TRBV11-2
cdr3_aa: ASSLDLGLAGEYAYNEQF

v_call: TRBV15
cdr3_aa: ATSRDPRESSNQPQH